Shown below are 18 T cell receptor beta chains from a single sample sequenced in a study of cytomegalovirus exposure and HLA in healthy donors. PCR involved 60 Vbeta and 13 Jbeta primers. Here immunoSEQ multiplex PCR was the method, and the copy in TCRdb shows in-frame clones only, minus some. The sample lists more than 90,000 clones; roughly 80% were seen once. Sequenced sample: PBMCs. These receptors originate from a female donor in good health and CMV-seronegative.

The J gene is TRBJ2-5, the V gene TRBV9; TRBD1 agrees at 8 bases. After removal of 3 bases from V and 7 bases from J, the junction contained 8 bases not matched to a gene. The V gene's germline CDR1 is SGDLS and CDR2 YYNGEE. The CDR3 has 14 residues. The CDR3 region is CASSAQGAGSTQYF. In DNA, the CDR3 is TGTGCCAGCAGCGCCCAGGGGGCAGGGTCGACCCAGTACTTC.

The V gene is TRBV19, the J gene TRBJ1-1; the D gene is possibly TRBD1 (6 bases). Germline CDR1 is LNHDA and CDR2 is SQIVND (reference sequence). Trimming pared 6 bases from V and 10 bases from J, leaving 12 bases between. The CDR3 spans 11 residues. DNA of the CDR3: TGTGCCAGTAGACAACAGGGTCCAGCTTTCTTT. This gives the protein CASRQQGPAFF.

The genes are TRBV5-8 and TRBJ1-2; perhaps TRBD1 as D (5 bases). Between the trimmed V and J ends, which lost 3 bases and 2 bases, there was a span of 8 bases. CDR1 SGHTS and CDR2 YDEGEE come from the germline V gene. CDR3 length: 13 residues. The CDR3 loop reads CASSWPGNYGYTF. The CDR3 DNA reads as TGTGCCAGCAGCTGGCCAGGGAACTATGGCTACACCTTC.

V is TRBV19 and J is TRBJ1-3; D is undetermined. The CDR3 has 19 residues. V gave up 0 bases and J gave up 2 bases, with 20 bases separating them. CDR1 LNHDA and CDR2 SQIVND come from the germline V gene (reference sequence). The CDR3 loop is CASSIDPPGVSRPGNTIYF. In DNA, the CDR3 is TGTGCCAGTAGTATAGACCCCCCCGGGGTCTCAAGGCCTGGAAACACCATATATTTT.

The genes are TRBV6-5 and TRBJ1-3; D call uncertain. The CDR3 length is 15 residues. Germline V CDR1 and CDR2: MNHEY, SVGAGI. V gave up 0 bases and J gave up 2 bases, with 8 bases separating them. The CDR3 region has the DNA TGTGCCAGCAGTTACTCTAAAGCTACTGGAAACACCATATATTTT. It encodes CASSYSKATGNTIYF.

V and J are TRBV9 and TRBJ2-7; D unclear. Trimming took off 4 bases at V and 3 bases at J, with 17 bases between the two ends. The CDR3 is made up of 15 amino acids. The V gene's germline CDR1 is SGDLS and CDR2 YYNGEE. The CDR3 DNA reads as TGTGCCAGCAGCACCTCGCCAATGGCCGTCTACGAGCAGTACTTC. This translates into CASSTSPMAVYEQYF.

This sequence joins TRBV12-5 and TRBJ1-2; D uncertain. CDR1 and CDR2 from the germline V gene are LGHNT and FRNRAP. CDR3 length: 14 residues. V lost 2 bases and J 5 bases, leaving 12 bases between the germline ends. The CDR3 bases are TGTGCTAGTGGTTTGACTCCGGGAAATTATGGCTACACCTTC. Translating it yields CASGLTPGNYGYTF.

The V call is TRBV29-1, the J call TRBJ2-3; a possible D gene is TRBD2 (6 bases). Between the trimmed V and J ends, which lost 7 bases and 5 bases, there was a span of 16 bases. Germline CDR1 reads SQVTM; CDR2 reads ANQGSEA. The CDR3 covers 13 residues. CDR3 region: CSGKEGNRDTQYF. The CDR3 bases are TGCAGCGGGAAGGAGGGGAACAGAGATACGCAGTATTTT.

This clone was counted a few times. V gene TRBV30 combines with J gene TRBJ2-5; D remains ambiguous. V gave up 2 bases and J gave up 1 base, with 8 bases separating them. Germline V gene lookup returns CDR1 GTSNPN and CDR2 SVGIG (reference sequence). The CDR3 is made up of 13 amino acids. CDR3 amino acids: CAWSLQAQETQYF. The CDR3 bases are TGTGCCTGGAGTCTTCAGGCCCAAGAGACCCAGTACTTC.

The chain recombines TRBV5-1 with TRBJ2-1; 10 bases match TRBD2. The CDR3 extends over 15 amino acids. Germline V lookup: CDR1 SGHRS, CDR2 YFSETQ. V lost 3 bases and J lost 8; bases outside the gene matches: 8. DNA for the CDR3: TGCGCCAGCAGCTCCCAACTAGCGGGGATGGATGAGCAGTTCTTC. Its translation is CASSSQLAGMDEQFF.

The sample holds a few counts of this clone. The chain combines TRBV5-1 with TRBJ1-2; weak D call: TRBD1 (5 bases). Between the trimmed V and J ends, which lost 0 bases and 6 bases, there was a span of 12 bases. This CDR3 spans 14 amino acids. CDR1 is SGHRS and CDR2 is YFSETQ in the germline V gene. CDR3 amino acids: CASSLVAGGNGYTF. The CDR3 coding sequence is TGCGCCAGCAGCTTGGTCGCGGGGGGGAATGGCTACACCTTC.

The chain has TRBV28 and TRBJ2-3, with 12 bases matching TRBD2. Germline V gene sequence: CDR1 MDHEN, CDR2 SYDVKM. This CDR3 has 16 residues. The V segment lost 5 bases and the J segment 2 bases; nucleotides outside the gene matches: 5. The CDR3 DNA reads as TGTGCCAGCAGTGCTAGCGGGAGGGCCCCCACAGATACGCAGTATTTT. Translation gives CASSASGRAPTDTQYF.

This sequence joins TRBV4-3 and TRBJ1-5, with unresolved D. The CDR3 sequence is 15 residues long. V gave up 0 bases and J gave up 5 bases, with 11 bases separating them. Germline V gives CDR1 LGHNA, CDR2 YSLEER. The CDR3: CASSQERRAYQPQHF. Written as DNA, the CDR3 is TGCGCCAGCAGCCAAGAACGGAGAGCTTATCAGCCCCAGCATTTT.

The V and J genes are TRBV5-1 and TRBJ1-3; 8 nucleotides line up with TRBD1. The ends lost 0 bases at V and 2 bases at J; junction bases unmatched: 4. CDR1 SGHRS and CDR2 YFSETQ come from the germline V gene. The CDR3 is 16 residues long. CDR3 nucleotides: TGCGCCAGCAGCTTGGCTGTGACAGGGGCTGGAAACACCATATATTTT. Its protein product is CASSLAVTGAGNTIYF. Full variable domain (remainder filled in from reference TRBV5-1 and TRBJ1-3): KAGVTQTPRYLIKTRGQQVTLSCSPISGHRSVSWYQQTPGQGLQFLFEYFSETQRNKGNFPGRFSGRQFSNSRSEMNVSTLELGDSALYLCASSLAVTGAGNTIYFGEGSWLTVV.

The V and J genes are TRBV7-6 and TRBJ1-2, with D possibly TRBD1 on 6 matching bases. The CDR3 loop spans 15 amino acids. The V and J ends lost 5 bases and 2 bases respectively, with 15 bases between them. Germline CDR1 is SGHVS and CDR2 is FNYEAQ. The CDR3 nucleotides are TGTGCCAGCAGCCCTATTTGGGGGCCCAACTATGGCTACACCTTC. It codes for CASSPIWGPNYGYTF.

In this sample, this clone turned up a few times. This chain connects TRBV29-1 to TRBJ1-4, with 8 bases that match TRBD1. Losses at the gene ends were 5 bases for V and 8 bases for J; bases not matched to a gene: 7. Germline V lookup: CDR1 SQVTM, CDR2 ANQGSEA. The CDR3 runs 13 residues. The chain's CDR3 is CSVKTGAGEKLFF. CDR3 bases: TGCAGCGTTAAGACAGGGGCGGGGGAAAAACTGTTTTTT. Supplemented by reference TRBV29-1 and TRBJ1-4, the full variable domain reads SAVISQKPSRDICQRGTSLTIQCQVDSQVTMMFWYRQQPGQSLTLIATANQGSEATYESGFVIDKFPISRPNLTFSTLTVSNMSPEDSSIYLCSVKTGAGEKLFFGSGTQLSVL.

The chain recombines TRBV20-1 with TRBJ1-1; tentatively, D is TRBD1 (5 bases). In germline, CDR1 is DFQATT, CDR2 SNEGSKA (reference sequence). Trimming shortened V by 6 bases and J by 11 bases, and 13 bases separated the two germline ends. CDR3 length: 10 residues. The CDR3 protein is CSARSRAAFF. In DNA form, the CDR3 reads TGCAGTGCCCGGAGCAGGGCGGCTTTCTTT.

The V gene is TRBV19, the J gene TRBJ1-2; possible D gene TRBD1, 6 bases. The CDR3 contains 12 residues. Trimming pared 8 bases from V and 7 bases from J, leaving 14 bases between. Germline V gives CDR1 LNHDA, CDR2 SQIVND (reference sequence). Here the CDR3 reads CASVQGEAGYTF. The CDR3 region has the DNA TGTGCCAGTGTACAGGGTGAGGCTGGCTACACCTTC.